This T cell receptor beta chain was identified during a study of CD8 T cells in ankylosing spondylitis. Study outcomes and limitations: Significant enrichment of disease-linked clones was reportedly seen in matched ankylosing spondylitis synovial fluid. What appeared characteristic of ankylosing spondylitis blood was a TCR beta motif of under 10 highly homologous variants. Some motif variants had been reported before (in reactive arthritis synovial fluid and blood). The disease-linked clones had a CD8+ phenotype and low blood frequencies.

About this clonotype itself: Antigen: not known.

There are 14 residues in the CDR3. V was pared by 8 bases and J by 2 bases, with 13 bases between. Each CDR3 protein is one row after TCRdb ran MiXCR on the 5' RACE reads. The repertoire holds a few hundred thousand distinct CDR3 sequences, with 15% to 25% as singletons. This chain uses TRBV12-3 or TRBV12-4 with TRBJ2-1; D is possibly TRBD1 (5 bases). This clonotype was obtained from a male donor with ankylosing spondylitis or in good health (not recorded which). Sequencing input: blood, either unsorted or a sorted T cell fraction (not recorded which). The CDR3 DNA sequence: TGTGCCAGCGGCCCGCAGGGCCCCTACAATGAGCAGTTCTTC. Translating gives CASGPQGPYNEQFF.